This record concerns one T cell receptor beta chain sequence. No cognate antigen has been identified for it. No much larger clonotype is one base removed from it; base qualities were not supplied. Trimming at the junction amounts to 7 bases on V and 7 bases on J, and the germline ends lie 10 bases apart. Reading from cysteine to phenylalanine, the CDR3 counts 11 amino acids. Of the read, only the CDR3 DNA is kept; its 33 bases are in frame from base 1. The germline V gene provides CDR1 SGHVS and CDR2 FNYEAQ. TCRdb records Illumina HiSeq 1500 as the sequencer. In TCRdb, the public reads were trimmed at Q25 with fastp and aligned with MiXCR, with productive beta chains retained. Identical CDR3 proteins give one entry, which carries the most common genes and DNA. This sample comprises approximately 1,000,000 distinct CDR3 sequences, 30% to 40% of them detected only once. Jointly, the top ten make up around 15% of the sample.

This entry is derived from a study of T cell repertoires in cytomegalovirus infection (dated by TCRdb to about 2019). General notes on the study: The peptide stimulations were aimed at well-studied HLA-B-restricted epitopes as well as recently identified HLA-C-restricted CMV epitopes, whose presentation resists viral immunomodulation. Donor HLA type was relevant to the analysis, because carriage of CMV infection together with the matching HLA type was indicated by public TCR beta signatures. What the study reported, not specific to this receptor: In the ex vivo response, HLA-C-restricted CMV-specific TCR beta clonotypes were dominant, and in two of eight donors the single most frequent clonotype came from this HLA-C-restricted group. In both this cohort and an independent approximately 400-donor cohort, the cumulative frequency of public TCR beta family members distinguished carriers of CMV infection plus the relevant HLA type.

What the treatment or condition label conveys for this sample: in vitro stimulation with specific CMV peptide epitopes to enrich CMV-specific T cells. The chain is made from TRBV7-6 and TRBJ1-1; the D gene identity is not certain. The sample consisted of cultured CD8+ T cells from PBMCs, taken from culture after CMV antigen stimulation. This TCR was sampled from a human donor in good health (CMV status not recorded). Some clones in this sample may be carry-over from other donors' samples. The nucleotides read TGTGCCAGCAACGGTGGAGATGAAGCTTTCTTT. Translated, this is CASNGGDEAFF. Outside the CDR3, residues come from the reference TRBV7-6 and TRBJ1-1 proteins, so the full variable domain is: GAGVSQSPRYKVTKRGQDVALRCDPISGHVSLYWYRQALGQGPEFLTYFNYEAQQDKSGLPNDRFSAERPEGSISTLTIQRTEQRDSAMYRCASNGGDEAFFGQGTRLTVV.